The 18 T cell receptor beta chains presented below share a single source sample, sequenced in a study of shared clonotypes between healthy human individuals. The data were produced by immunoSEQ multiplex PCR, yet TCRdb's version contains in-frame clones alone and is incomplete. The top ten hold 0.36% of the sample, which has about 2.4 million clones, under 95% seen once. Sequencing was done on a sample of naive CD4+ T cells from PBMCs. Sample subset: CD45RA+ positively selected. These receptors were collected from a man between 18 and 29 years old in good health. Some clones in this sample may be carry-over from other donors' samples.

The chain combines TRBV19 with TRBJ1-5; 8 bases align to TRBD1. CDR1 is LNHDA, CDR2 SQIVND, per germline (reference sequence). V was clipped by 3 bases and J by 2 bases; unmatched bases: 3. CDR3 length equals 15 residues. CDR3 sequence reads: CASSIGGQGNQPQHF. The CDR3 DNA reads as TGTGCCAGTAGTATCGGGGGACAGGGCAATCAGCCCCAGCATTTT.

The sample holds one count of this clone. The rearrangement links TRBV5-1 to TRBJ1-3; the D gene is possibly TRBD1 (5 bases). Germline V CDR1 and CDR2: SGHRS, YFSETQ. The V gene lost 10 bases and the J gene lost 0 bases, with 14 bases spanning the gap. The CDR3 sequence is 14 residues long. The CDR3 DNA follows: TGCGCCTCCCAGGCAGGGAACTCTGGAAACACCATATATTTT. The encoded protein is CASQAGNSGNTIYF.

This chain connects TRBV28 to TRBJ1-1; no definite D call. The CDR3 has 12 amino acids. The V gene lost 8 bases and the J gene lost 5 bases, with 12 bases spanning the gap. Germline values: CDR1 MDHEN, CDR2 SYDVKM. The CDR3 nucleotides read TGTGCCAGCCAAGGAATTGTGACTGAAGCTTTCTTT. It specifies CASQGIVTEAFF. Drawing the rest from reference TRBV28 and TRBJ1-1, the complete variable domain is DVKVTQSSRYLVKRTGEKVFLECVQDMDHENMFWYRQDPGLGLRLIYFSYDVKMKEKGDIPEGYSVSREKKERFSLILESASTNQTSMYLCASQGIVTEAFFGQGTRLTVV.

Comments on this clone: This sequence may be a read error, since a much larger clone differs from it by one base. Other DNA sequences in this specimen translate into the identical CDR3. The gene calls are TRBV7-9 and TRBJ2-7, with D unresolved. Between the trimmed V and J ends, which lost 3 bases and 2 bases, there was a span of 2 bases. The germline gives CDR1 SEHNR, CDR2 FQNEAQ (reference sequence). This CDR3 has 11 amino acids. The CDR3 is CASSFAYEQYF. CDR3 DNA sequence: TGTGCCAGCAGCTTCGCCTACGAGCAGTACTTC. Looking up the rest from reference TRBV7-9 and TRBJ2-7 gives the full variable domain: DTGVSQNPRHKITKRGQNVTFRCDPISEHNRLYWYRQTLGQGPEFLTYFQNEAQLEKSRLLSDRFSAERPKGSFSTLEIQRTEQGDSAMYLCASSFAYEQYFGPGTRLTVT.

This sequence joins TRBV11-2 and TRBJ2-7; D gene ambiguous. Deletions cut 1 base from V and 2 bases from J, with 12 bases between. Germline V gene sequence: CDR1 SGHAT, CDR2 FQNNGV. The CDR3 sequence is 15 residues long. The CDR3 nucleotides read TGTGCCAGCAGCTTAGTTGGGGTCGAGCCCTACGAGCAGTACTTC. This sequence encodes CASSLVGVEPYEQYF.

The chain couples TRBV30 to TRBJ1-2, with TRBD1 as a possible D gene (5 bases). Germline V lookup: CDR1 GTSNPN, CDR2 SVGIG (reference sequence). CDR3 length equals 13 residues. Trimming left V 1 base short and J 8 bases short, with 14 bases between. The CDR3 spells CAWSGQGVTGYTF. Written as DNA, the CDR3 is TGTGCCTGGAGTGGCCAGGGTGTGACCGGCTACACCTTC.

V is TRBV29-1 and J is TRBJ2-3, with a possible D match to TRBD1 (6 bases). Germline V gene lookup returns CDR1 SQVTM and CDR2 ANQGSEA. This CDR3 region has 15 residues. Trimming left V 4 bases short and J 0 bases short, with 14 bases between. The CDR3 DNA is TGCAGCGTTGTGCGTCTGGGGGCTAGCACAGATACGCAGTATTTT. This encodes CSVVRLGASTDTQYF.

The CDR3: CASRGGGGKTQYF. In nucleotides, the CDR3 is TGTGCCAGCAGGGGCGGAGGGGGCAAGACGCAGTATTTT. This chain joins TRBV6-4 and TRBJ2-3; D is possibly TRBD1 (7 bases). CDR1 is MRHNA and CDR2 is SNTAGT in the germline V gene. V was clipped by 6 bases and J by 9 bases, with 16 bases between them. This CDR3 comprises 13 residues.

The gene calls are TRBV19 and TRBJ2-3; the D gene is possibly TRBD2 (5 bases). The length of the CDR3 is 13 residues. The germline CDR1 and CDR2 sequences are LNHDA and SQIVND (reference sequence). V shed 5 bases and J shed 8 bases, with 14 bases lying between them. In DNA, the CDR3 is TGTGCCAGTAGTGATTTCGGGGTGGCTACGCAGTATTTT. It yields the protein CASSDFGVATQYF.

The chain has TRBV7-2 and TRBJ2-3; 8 bases are a match to TRBD2. The germline CDR1 and CDR2 sequences are SGHTA and FQGNSA. This CDR3 is 17 amino acids long. J gave up 6 bases and V 1 base, and 12 bases lay outside the gene matches. CDR3 loop: CASSLGGLVPGVDTQYF. In DNA form, the CDR3 reads TGTGCCAGCAGCTTAGGGGGACTAGTCCCCGGGGTGGATACGCAGTATTTT. Using reference TRBV7-2 and TRBJ2-3 for the parts outside the CDR3, the full variable domain is GAGVSQSPSNKVTEKGKDVELRCDPISGHTALYWYRQSLGQGLEFLIYFQGNSAPDKSGLPSDRFSAERTGGSVSTLTIQRTQQEDSAVYLCASSLGGLVPGVDTQYFGPGTRLTVL.

The gene calls are TRBV21-1 and TRBJ2-2; the table's D call of TRBD2 was not tested on the DNA. TRBV21-1 is a recognized pseudogene. CDR3 length equals 16 residues. This CDR3 is CASPYRLAVLTGELFF. CDR3 bases: TGTGCCAGCCCCTATAGACTAGCGGTACTCACCGGGGAGCTGTTTTTT.

This chain links TRBV6-5 with TRBJ2-3; TRBD2 aligns across 12 bases. The CDR3 consists of 16 residues. Trimming cost V 2 bases and J 4 bases; bases outside gene matches: 4. Per the germline V gene, CDR1 is MNHEY and CDR2 is SVGAGI. The CDR3 spells CASSYATSGSPDTQYF. CDR3 in DNA: TGTGCCAGCAGTTACGCGACTAGCGGGAGCCCAGATACGCAGTATTTT.

This clone was seen just once. This sample includes further DNA sequences coding for the same CDR3. This chain links TRBV18 with TRBJ2-5; 7 bases fit TRBD1. Germline V gene data show CDR1 as KGHSH and CDR2 as LQKENI. The CDR3 contains 14 residues. Trimming took 3 bases from V and 4 from J; bases not matched to a gene: 5. The CDR3 bases are TGTGCCAGCTCACCGCGACAGGGTGCAGAGACCCAGTACTTC. Translation: CASSPRQGAETQYF.

The sample holds one count of this clone. CDR3 amino acids: CASSGISGRGGDTQYF. Written as DNA, the CDR3 is TGTGCCAGCAGCGGTATTAGCGGGAGGGGGGGAGATACGCAGTATTTT. J is TRBJ2-3 and V is TRBV28; 11 bases align to TRBD2. V shed 6 bases, J shed 5 bases, and the junction held 10 bases outside the gene matches. Germline values: CDR1 MDHEN, CDR2 SYDVKM. The CDR3 contains 16 residues.

The J gene is TRBJ1-5, the V gene TRBV5-1; a weak D match, TRBD1 (5 bases). CDR1 is SGHRS, CDR2 YFSETQ, per germline. CDR3 length: 16 residues. V was shortened by 0 bases and J by 5 bases, with 15 bases between the two germline ends. The CDR3 spells CASSLGAGGSYQPQHF. The CDR3 bases are TGCGCCAGCAGCTTGGGCGCCGGGGGTTCCTATCAGCCCCAGCATTTT. The complete variable domain, with remaining parts taken from reference TRBV5-1 and TRBJ1-5, reads KAGVTQTPRYLIKTRGQQVTLSCSPISGHRSVSWYQQTPGQGLQFLFEYFSETQRNKGNFPGRFSGRQFSNSRSEMNVSTLELGDSALYLCASSLGAGGSYQPQHFGDGTRLSIL.

The gene calls are TRBV5-8 and TRBJ2-7; no reliable D call. Trimming took off 3 bases at V and 2 bases at J, with 9 bases between the two ends. CDR1 is SGHTS and CDR2 is YDEGEE in the germline V gene. The CDR3 contains 13 residues. The CDR3 DNA reads TGTGCCAGCAGCTGGGCCGGTCCCTACGAGCAGTACTTC. Its protein product is CASSWAGPYEQYF.

This chain uses TRBV27 with TRBJ2-7; D gene unclear. This CDR3 is 14 amino acids long. The V gene lost 2 bases and the J gene lost 0 bases, with 8 bases spanning the gap. Germline V gene lookup returns CDR1 MNHEY and CDR2 SMNVEV (reference sequence). The CDR3 DNA sequence: TGTGCCAGCAGTTTAAGACTTCTCTCCTACGAGCAGTACTTC. It yields the protein CASSLRLLSYEQYF.

A remark on this clone: Distinct nucleotide sequences in the sample also encode this CDR3. V and J are TRBV28 and TRBJ1-1; D uncertain. The CDR3 runs to 13 residues. V was shortened by 3 bases and J by 0 bases, with 5 bases between the two germline ends. Germline loops: CDR1 MDHEN, CDR2 SYDVKM. The CDR3 here is CASSLGLNTEAFF. In DNA, the CDR3 is TGTGCCAGCAGTTTGGGCCTGAACACTGAAGCTTTCTTT.